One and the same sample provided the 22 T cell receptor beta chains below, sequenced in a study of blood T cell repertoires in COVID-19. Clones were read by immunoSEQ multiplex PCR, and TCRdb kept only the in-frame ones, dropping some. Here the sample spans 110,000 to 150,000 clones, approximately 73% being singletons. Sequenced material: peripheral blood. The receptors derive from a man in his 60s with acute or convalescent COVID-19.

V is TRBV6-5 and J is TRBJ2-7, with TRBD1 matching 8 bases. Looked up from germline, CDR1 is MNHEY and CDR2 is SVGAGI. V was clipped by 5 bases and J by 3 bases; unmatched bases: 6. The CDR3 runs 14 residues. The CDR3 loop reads CASSIRDRFYEQYF. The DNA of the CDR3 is TGTGCCAGCAGTATCCGGGACAGGTTCTACGAGCAGTACTTC.

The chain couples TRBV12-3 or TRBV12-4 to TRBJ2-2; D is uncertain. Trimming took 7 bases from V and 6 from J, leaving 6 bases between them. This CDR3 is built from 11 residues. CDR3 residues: CASTSPGELFF. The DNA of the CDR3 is TGTGCCAGCACCTCTCCCGGGGAGCTGTTTTTT.

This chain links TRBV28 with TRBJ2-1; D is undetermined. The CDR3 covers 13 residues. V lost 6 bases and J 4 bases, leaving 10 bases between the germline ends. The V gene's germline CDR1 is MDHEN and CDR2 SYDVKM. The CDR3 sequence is CASRPVSYNEQFF. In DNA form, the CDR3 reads TGTGCCAGCAGGCCGGTTTCTTACAATGAGCAGTTCTTC.

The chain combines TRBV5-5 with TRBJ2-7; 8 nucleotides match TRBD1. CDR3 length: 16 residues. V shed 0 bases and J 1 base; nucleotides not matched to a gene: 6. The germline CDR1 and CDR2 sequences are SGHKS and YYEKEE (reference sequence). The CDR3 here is CASSLAGGGRSYEQYF. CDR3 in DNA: TGTGCCAGCAGCTTGGCAGGGGGCGGTAGGTCCTACGAGCAGTACTTC.

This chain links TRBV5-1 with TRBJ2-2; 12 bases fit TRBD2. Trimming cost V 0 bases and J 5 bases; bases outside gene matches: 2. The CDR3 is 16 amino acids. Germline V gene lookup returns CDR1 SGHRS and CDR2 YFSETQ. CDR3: CASSLGGTSGTGELFF. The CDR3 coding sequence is TGCGCCAGCAGCTTGGGCGGGACTAGCGGGACCGGGGAGCTGTTTTTT.

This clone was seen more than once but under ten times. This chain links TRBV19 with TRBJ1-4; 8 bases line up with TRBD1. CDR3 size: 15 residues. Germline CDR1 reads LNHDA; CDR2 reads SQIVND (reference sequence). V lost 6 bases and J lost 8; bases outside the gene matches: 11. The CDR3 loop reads CASRLNRGTLEKLFF. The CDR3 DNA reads TGTGCCAGTAGGCTCAACAGGGGGACCCTAGAAAAACTGTTTTTT.

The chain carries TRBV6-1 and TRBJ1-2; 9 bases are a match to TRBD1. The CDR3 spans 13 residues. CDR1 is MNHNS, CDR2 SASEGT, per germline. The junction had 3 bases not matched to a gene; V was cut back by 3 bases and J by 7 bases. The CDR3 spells CASSDLGQGGYTF. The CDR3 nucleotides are TGTGCCAGCAGTGACCTGGGACAGGGTGGCTACACCTTC.

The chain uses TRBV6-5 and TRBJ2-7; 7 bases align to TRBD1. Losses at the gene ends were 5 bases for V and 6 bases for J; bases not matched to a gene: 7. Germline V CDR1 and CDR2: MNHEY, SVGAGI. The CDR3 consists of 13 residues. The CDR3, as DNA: TGTGCCAGCAGTCCGACCGGGACAGCCGAGCAGTACTTC. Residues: CASSPTGTAEQYF.

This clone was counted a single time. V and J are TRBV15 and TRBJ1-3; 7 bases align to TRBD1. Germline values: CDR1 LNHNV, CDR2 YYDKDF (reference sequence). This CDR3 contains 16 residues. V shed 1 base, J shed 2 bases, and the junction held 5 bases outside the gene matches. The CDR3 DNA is TGTGCCACCAGCAGAGCTTCAGGGGGACCTGGAAACACCATATATTTT. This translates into CATSRASGGPGNTIYF.

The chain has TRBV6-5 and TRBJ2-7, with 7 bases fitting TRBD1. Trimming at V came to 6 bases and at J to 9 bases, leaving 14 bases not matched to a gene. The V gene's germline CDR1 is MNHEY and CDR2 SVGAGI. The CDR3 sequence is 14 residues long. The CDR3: CASSDRAPTKGQYF. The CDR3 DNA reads TGTGCCAGCAGCGACAGGGCCCCTACGAAAGGGCAGTACTTC.

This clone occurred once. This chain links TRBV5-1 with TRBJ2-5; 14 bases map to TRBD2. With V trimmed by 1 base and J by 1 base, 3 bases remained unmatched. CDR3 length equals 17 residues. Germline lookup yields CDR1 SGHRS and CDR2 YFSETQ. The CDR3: CASSLSGLAGGQETQYF. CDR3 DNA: TGCGCCAGCAGCTTGAGTGGACTAGCGGGGGGCCAAGAGACCCAGTACTTC.

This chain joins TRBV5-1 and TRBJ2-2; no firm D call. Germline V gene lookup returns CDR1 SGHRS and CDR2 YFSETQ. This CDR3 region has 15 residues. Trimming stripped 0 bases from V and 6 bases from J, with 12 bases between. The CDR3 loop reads CASSLEAGSSGELFF. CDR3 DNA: TGCGCCAGCAGCTTGGAGGCAGGCTCGTCCGGGGAGCTGTTTTTT.

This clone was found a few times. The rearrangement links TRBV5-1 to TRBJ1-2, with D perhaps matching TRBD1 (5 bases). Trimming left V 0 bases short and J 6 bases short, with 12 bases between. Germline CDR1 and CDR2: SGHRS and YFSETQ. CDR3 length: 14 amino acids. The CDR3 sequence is CASSLGQGVDGYTF. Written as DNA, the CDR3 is TGCGCCAGCAGCTTGGGCCAAGGGGTCGATGGCTACACCTTC. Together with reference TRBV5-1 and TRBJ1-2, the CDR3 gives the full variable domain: KAGVTQTPRYLIKTRGQQVTLSCSPISGHRSVSWYQQTPGQGLQFLFEYFSETQRNKGNFPGRFSGRQFSNSRSEMNVSTLELGDSALYLCASSLGQGVDGYTFGSGTRLTVV.

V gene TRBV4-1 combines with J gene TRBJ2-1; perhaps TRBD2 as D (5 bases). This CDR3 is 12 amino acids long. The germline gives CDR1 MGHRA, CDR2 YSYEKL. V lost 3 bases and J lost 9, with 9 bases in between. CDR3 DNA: TGCGCCAGCAGCCAGACGGGAACTGAGCAGTTCTTC. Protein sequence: CASSQTGTEQFF.

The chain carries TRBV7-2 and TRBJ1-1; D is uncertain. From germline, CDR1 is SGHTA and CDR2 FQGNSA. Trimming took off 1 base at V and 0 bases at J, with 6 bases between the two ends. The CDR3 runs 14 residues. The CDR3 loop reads CASSLGRVNTEAFF. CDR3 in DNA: TGTGCCAGCAGCTTAGGTCGAGTGAACACTGAAGCTTTCTTT.

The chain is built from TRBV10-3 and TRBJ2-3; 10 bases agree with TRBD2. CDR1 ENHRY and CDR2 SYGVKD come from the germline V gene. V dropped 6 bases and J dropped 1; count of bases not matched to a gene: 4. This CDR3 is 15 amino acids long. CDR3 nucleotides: TGTGCCATCAGACGGACTAGCGGAGGCACAGATACGCAGTATTTT. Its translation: CAIRRTSGGTDTQYF.

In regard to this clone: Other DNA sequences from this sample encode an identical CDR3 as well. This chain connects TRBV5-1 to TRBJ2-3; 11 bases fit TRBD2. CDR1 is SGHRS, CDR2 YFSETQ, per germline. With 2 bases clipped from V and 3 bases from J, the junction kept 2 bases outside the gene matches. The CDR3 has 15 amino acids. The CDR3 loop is CASSLGTSGTDTQYF. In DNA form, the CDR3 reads TGCGCCAGCAGCTTAGGGACTAGCGGAACAGATACGCAGTATTTT. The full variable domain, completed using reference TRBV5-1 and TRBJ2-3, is KAGVTQTPRYLIKTRGQQVTLSCSPISGHRSVSWYQQTPGQGLQFLFEYFSETQRNKGNFPGRFSGRQFSNSRSEMNVSTLELGDSALYLCASSLGTSGTDTQYFGPGTRLTVL.

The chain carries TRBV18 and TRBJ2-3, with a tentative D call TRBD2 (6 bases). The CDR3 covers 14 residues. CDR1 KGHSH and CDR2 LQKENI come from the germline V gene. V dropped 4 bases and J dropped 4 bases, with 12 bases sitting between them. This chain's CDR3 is CASSRDLDADTQYF. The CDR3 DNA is TGTGCCAGCTCACGGGACTTGGACGCAGATACGCAGTATTTT. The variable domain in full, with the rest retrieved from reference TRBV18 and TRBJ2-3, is NAGVMQNPRHLVRRRGQEARLRCSPMKGHSHVYWYRQLPEEGLKFMVYLQKENIIDESGMPKERFSAEFPKEGPSILRIQQVVRGDSAAYFCASSRDLDADTQYFGPGTRLTVL.

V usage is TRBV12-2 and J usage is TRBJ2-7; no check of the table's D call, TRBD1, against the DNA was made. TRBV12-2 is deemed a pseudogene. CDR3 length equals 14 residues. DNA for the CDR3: TGTGCAAGTCGCTTAGCGGGACACCGCTACGAGCAGTACTTC. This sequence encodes CASRLAGHRYEQYF.

The CDR3: CAISDHRTRANEKLFF. The CDR3 DNA is TGTGCCATCAGTGACCACCGGACTAGGGCTAATGAAAAACTGTTTTTT. V is TRBV10-3 and J is TRBJ1-4; D call uncertain. This CDR3 comprises 16 residues. Germline V gives CDR1 ENHRY, CDR2 SYGVKD. Trimming pared 3 bases from V and 3 bases from J, leaving 14 bases between.

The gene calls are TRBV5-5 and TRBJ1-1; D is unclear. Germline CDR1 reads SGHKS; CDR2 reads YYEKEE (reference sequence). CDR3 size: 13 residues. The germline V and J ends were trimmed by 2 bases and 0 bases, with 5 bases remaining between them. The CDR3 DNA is TGTGCCAGCAGCTTACTGCTGAACACTGAAGCTTTCTTT. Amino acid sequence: CASSLLLNTEAFF.

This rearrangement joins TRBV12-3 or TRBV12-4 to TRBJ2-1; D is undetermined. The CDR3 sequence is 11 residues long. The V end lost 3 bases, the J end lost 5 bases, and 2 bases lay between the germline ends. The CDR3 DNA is TGTGCCAGCAGTTTTAACAATGAGCAGTTCTTC. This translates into CASSFNNEQFF.